The rows below give T cell receptor beta chains drawn from one sample of a study of response to subunit inactivated influenza vaccine. One entry per CDR3 protein results from TCRdb running MiXCR on the RT-PCR reads. The table records hundreds of thousands of distinct CDR3 sequences, around 11% of them present only once. The material was PBMCs from blood, obtained on the day of vaccination. Every receptor here comes from a man between 50 and 59 years old who received an inactivated influenza vaccine. Both conserved end residues are part of each CDR3. The D gene is left open where the match is weak. The size of a clone is reported for some rows only, either as once, few or many, or as a class for expanded clones.

J,length,size,V,D,DNA,CDR3
TRBJ1-5,14,few,TRBV15,NA,TGTGCCACCAGCAGAGATACCCGCAATCAGCCCCAGCATTTT,CATSRDTRNQPQHF
TRBJ2-7,15,few,TRBV20-1,TRBD1,TGCAGTGCTAGAGATTATCAACAGGGGATCAACGAGCAGTACTTC,CSARDYQQGINEQYF
TRBJ2-2,15,many,TRBV9,NA,TGTGCCAGCAGCGTAGGGGCCACAAGCACCGGGGAGCTGTTTTTT,CASSVGATSTGELFF
TRBJ2-7,15,NA,TRBV4-2,TRBD2,TGTGCCAGCAGCCAATGGAGACTAGCGGGGAGCGAGCAGTACTTC,CASSQWRLAGSEQYF
TRBJ2-5,15,NA,TRBV11-2,NA,TGTGCCAGCAGGGGAGAGACCCGTGGGGAAGAGACCCAGTACTTC,CASRGETRGEETQYF
TRBJ2-3,15,few,TRBV10-3,TRBD2,TGTGCCATCAGAGGGGCGGGAGGATTCACAGATACGCAGTATTTT,CAIRGAGGFTDTQYF
TRBJ2-2,18,NA,TRBV6-2/TRBV6-3,TRBD2,TGTGCCAGCAGTTACTCGGGACTAGCGGGACCGAACACCGGGGAGCTGTTTTTT,CASSYSGLAGPNTGELFF
TRBJ2-3,12,few,TRBV5-6,TRBD1,TGTGCCAGCAGCGCCCGGGACAGGGGGCAGTATTTT,CASSARDRGQYF
TRBJ2-7,17,few,TRBV7-2,TRBD1,TGTGCCAGCAGCTTAGTACCCCCGTGGACAGGGGCCTACGAGCAGTACTTC,CASSLVPPWTGAYEQYF
TRBJ1-1,16,NA,TRBV9,NA,TGTGCCAGCAGCGGAGAGAGAGTTGGAATGAACACTGAAGCTTTCTTT,CASSGERVGMNTEAFF
TRBJ2-1,18,NA,TRBV5-6,TRBD1,TGTGCCAGCAGTCCTAGGACAGGGCCAGTCTCTTTTTACAATGAGCAGTTCTTC,CASSPRTGPVSFYNEQFF
TRBJ2-7,15,few,TRBV11-2,NA,TGTGCCAGCAGCTTAGGGAGCGGCAGGGTCCACGAGCAGTACTTC,CASSLGSGRVHEQYF
TRBJ2-1,12,NA,TRBV7-3,TRBD2,TGTGCCAGCAGCTATGGCGGGGGACGAACGTTCTTC,CASSYGGGRTFF
TRBJ1-2,14,few,TRBV5-1,TRBD1,TGCGCCAGCAGCTTGGTGACAGGGAAGAATGGCTACACCTTC,CASSLVTGKNGYTF
TRBJ2-3,17,few,TRBV30,TRBD2,TGTGCCTGGAGCCCTTCTTTCCGGGGGGGCATAACAGATACGCAGTATTTT,CAWSPSFRGGITDTQYF
TRBJ1-1,14,NA,TRBV6-1,NA,TGTGCCAGCACTCTTCTAAGAGGGAACACTGAAGCTTTCTTT,CASTLLRGNTEAFF
TRBJ2-2,14,few,TRBV29-1,NA,TGCAGCGTTGGAAGTATAGCGAACACCGGGGAGCTGTTTTTT,CSVGSIANTGELFF
TRBJ2-3,14,NA,TRBV5-1,NA,TGCGCCAGCAGCGTACCCTCTAGCACAGATACGCAGTATTTT,CASSVPSSTDTQYF
TRBJ1-2,14,few,TRBV25-1,NA,TGTGCCAGCAGTGAGTCCGGACGTTCATATGGCTACACCTTC,CASSESGRSYGYTF
TRBJ1-1,16,many,TRBV12-3/TRBV12-4,NA,TGTGCCAGCAGTTTAAATGATTGGGGCAGGGCCACTGAAGCTTTCTTT,CASSLNDWGRATEAFF
TRBJ2-1,13,few,TRBV29-1,TRBD2,TGCAGCGTAGGACTAGTCTTGGGCAATGAGCAGTTCTTC,CSVGLVLGNEQFF
TRBJ1-5,15,NA,TRBV3-1,NA,TGTGCCAGCTGCCAAGGGGCAGGGACCTATCAGCCCCAGCATTTT,CASCQGAGTYQPQHF
TRBJ2-6,16,NA,TRBV19,NA,TGTGCCAGTAGTATTAGCAGGGCCTCTGGGGCCAACGTCCTGACTTTC,CASSISRASGANVLTF
TRBJ2-2,19,few,TRBV11-2,TRBD2,TGTGCCAGCAGCCCCAAGGGACTAGCGGGGGGCCTTTACACCGGGGAGCTGTTTTTT,CASSPKGLAGGLYTGELFF
TRBJ2-3,16,few,TRBV6-2/TRBV6-3,TRBD2,TGTGCCAGCAGTTCCGGACTAGTGGCTTTGACAGATACGCAGTATTTT,CASSSGLVALTDTQYF
TRBJ2-4,13,few,TRBV20-1,NA,TGCAGTGCTTTTTACAGGACGGGGGACATTCAGTACTTC,CSAFYRTGDIQYF
TRBJ2-7,15,many,TRBV20-1,NA,TGCAGTGCTAGAGCTTGGAGGACCAGCTCCTACGAGCAGTACTTC,CSARAWRTSSYEQYF
TRBJ1-5,13,NA,TRBV18,NA,TGTGCCAGCTCACAGGGGTTGGAACAGCCCCAGCATTTT,CASSQGLEQPQHF
TRBJ2-2,17,few,TRBV5-4,TRBD2,TGTGCCAGCAGCCGCAGGAGACTAGCGGGAGACCCCGGGGAGCTGTTTTTT,CASSRRRLAGDPGELFF
TRBJ1-5,15,NA,TRBV5-8,TRBD1,TGTGCCAGCAGCTTCACAGGGGCGAGGAATCAGCCCCAGCATTTT,CASSFTGARNQPQHF
TRBJ2-7,13,NA,TRBV2,NA,TGTGCCAGCAGTGATCGGGACAATTACGAGCAGTACTTC,CASSDRDNYEQYF
TRBJ2-5,16,few,TRBV6-2/TRBV6-3,NA,TGTGCCAGCACCGAACGGGACAAAGGCTACCAAGAGACCCAGTACTTC,CASTERDKGYQETQYF
TRBJ1-2,11,few,TRBV30,NA,TGTGCCTGTCTGGGGGCGTATGGCTACACCTTC,CACLGAYGYTF
TRBJ2-5,14,few,TRBV19,NA,TGTGCCAGTAGTATCGGGATCTTTCAAGAGACCCAGTACTTC,CASSIGIFQETQYF
TRBJ1-5,14,NA,TRBV10-3,NA,TGTGCCATCAGTGAAGACAACTCCAATCAGCCCCAGCATTTT,CAISEDNSNQPQHF
TRBJ1-2,17,NA,TRBV5-1,TRBD1,TGCGCCAGCAGCTTAAGACAGGGACAAGGGACTAACTATGGCTACACCTTC,CASSLRQGQGTNYGYTF
TRBJ1-2,14,NA,TRBV7-2,NA,TGTGCCAGCAGCCCCAATGCAGGGGCCGGTGGCTACACCTTC,CASSPNAGAGGYTF
TRBJ1-5,15,NA,TRBV19,NA,TGTGCCAGTACCCCAGAGGTCCCGGGCAATCAGCCCCAGCATTTT,CASTPEVPGNQPQHF
TRBJ2-2,13,NA,TRBV29-1,NA,TGCAGCGTTCACAGACGGAGCACCGGGGAGCTGTTTTTT,CSVHRRSTGELFF
TRBJ2-1,16,few,TRBV4-3,NA,TGCGCCAGCAGCCAAGATTCAGGGATCTCCTACAATGAGCAGTTCTTC,CASSQDSGISYNEQFF
TRBJ2-3,16,many,TRBV7-2,TRBD1,TGTGCCAGCAGCTTAAGACAGGGCATCAGCACAGATACGCAGTATTTT,CASSLRQGISTDTQYF
TRBJ2-2,13,NA,TRBV2,TRBD1,TGTGCCAGCAAAGACAGGGGACCCGGGGAGCTGTTTTTT,CASKDRGPGELFF
TRBJ1-6,13,few,TRBV7-2,TRBD1,TGTGCCAGCAGGGGACAGGGTAGCTCACCCCTCCACTTT,CASRGQGSSPLHF
TRBJ2-1,14,many,TRBV20-1,TRBD1,TGCAGTGCTAGGAGGGGGCGCTCCTACAATGAGCAGTTCTTC,CSARRGRSYNEQFF
TRBJ2-5,13,few,TRBV27,NA,TGTGCCAGCAGTTTGGCAGCTAAAGAGACCCAGTACTTC,CASSLAAKETQYF
TRBJ2-7,12,NA,TRBV9,NA,TGTGCCAGCAGCGTAGACAACTACGAGCAGTACTTC,CASSVDNYEQYF
TRBJ2-2,14,once,TRBV7-6,NA,TGTGCCAGCACCCTCGGGCGGGGAACCGGGGAGCTGTTTTTT,CASTLGRGTGELFF
TRBJ2-7,14,NA,TRBV27,NA,TGTGCCAGCAGTTTTTTACGGAGCGGCCACGAGCAGTACTTC,CASSFLRSGHEQYF
TRBJ2-3,14,few,TRBV24-1,NA,TGTGCCACCAGTGATTTCAGAGGGACAGATACGCAGTATTTT,CATSDFRGTDTQYF
TRBJ2-7,15,NA,TRBV3-1,TRBD2,TGTGCCAGCAGCCCGGGGGGGCCCACTCCCTACGAGCAGTACTTC,CASSPGGPTPYEQYF
TRBJ1-2,13,many,TRBV12-3/TRBV12-4,TRBD1,TGTGCCAGCACCCCAGACAGGGTAGGAGGCTACACCTTC,CASTPDRVGGYTF
TRBJ2-2,13,NA,TRBV7-9,TRBD1,TGTGCCAGCAGCCCACAGGGGGCTGTGGAGCTGTTTTTT,CASSPQGAVELFF
TRBJ2-3,16,few,TRBV24-1,NA,TGTGCCACCAGTGATTTGGGGCAGGGCTACACAGATACGCAGTATTTT,CATSDLGQGYTDTQYF
TRBJ2-4,11,NA,TRBV20-1,TRBD1,TGCAGTGCTAGGACGGACAGGCTTTTGAACTTC,CSARTDRLLNF
TRBJ1-2,14,few,TRBV14,NA,TGTGCCAGCAGCCAAGTTTGGACTAGGGAAGGCTACACCTTC,CASSQVWTREGYTF
TRBJ1-1,15,few,TRBV5-1,NA,TGCGCCAGCAGGGAACAGGGATCTGTTAACACTGAAGCTTTCTTT,CASREQGSVNTEAFF
TRBJ2-3,16,NA,TRBV4-2,NA,TGTGCCAGAAGCCAAGAAGCTGCAACTAGCACAGATACGCAGTATTTT,CARSQEAATSTDTQYF
TRBJ1-1,14,NA,TRBV12-3/TRBV12-4,NA,TGTGCCAGCAGTTTATCCGGAAGGAACACTGAAGCTTTCTTT,CASSLSGRNTEAFF
TRBJ2-7,14,few,TRBV3-1,NA,TGTGCCAGCAGCCATGGGGCTGTTACCCACGAGCAGTACTTC,CASSHGAVTHEQYF